This T cell receptor delta chain emerged from a study of Vδ1+ human thymocytes. Notes on the study in general: Thymic delta-chain repertoires held roughly 20% Vdelta2 sequences and few Vdelta3, despite high sort purity. The authors advised highly purified populations and single-cell validation. Thymic TRG and TRD repertoires appeared highly polyclonal.

Concerning this clone: The antigen remains unidentified.

The template was reverse-transcribed extracted RNA. CDR3 amplicons came from multiplex PCR with pooled V-gene forward and constant-region reverse primers. TCRdb ran CATT on the multiplex PCR reads. The sample shows 20,000 to 25,000 delta-chain clones, 8% to 10% of them seen only once. Germline V gene lookup returns CDR1 TSWWSYY and CDR2 QGS. The junction had 12 bases not matched to a gene; V was cut back by 2 bases and J by 0 bases. This CDR3 is 18 amino acids long. The sequenced material came from Vdelta1+ gamma-delta thymocytes from the thymus. The subset denotes: FACS-sorted CD3+ TCRalphabeta- TCRVdelta1+ TCRVdelta2- thymocytes. The chain uses TRDV1 and TRDJ1; 7 nucleotides match TRDD3. This receptor was identified in a child in the first two years of life who had congenital heart surgery. The CDR3 region is CALGESTGEVQYTDKLIF. CDR3 nucleotide sequence: TGTGCTCTTGGGGAAAGTACTGGGGAGGTACAGTACACCGATAAACTCATCTTT.